Reported below is one T cell receptor beta chain. In the study's own analysis: Reference gene primer amplification yielded estimated nucleated cell counts. The protocol was immunoSEQ multiplex PCR, while the TCRdb copy is restricted to in-frame clones and leaves out a portion. Clone size and the V and J calls come from that table; the DNA yielded D and trimming. The repertoire holds 120,000 to 150,000 clones, with about 74% as singletons. The CDR3 has 17 residues. Germline CDR1 and CDR2: SGHRS and YFSETQ. Trimming pared 0 bases from V and 6 bases from J, leaving 18 bases between. This record belongs to a study of blood T cell repertoires in COVID-19.

The sequenced sample consisted of peripheral blood. The clonotype originates from a middle-aged man with acute or convalescent COVID-19. The chain joins TRBV5-1 to TRBJ2-2, with D perhaps TRBD1 (6 bases). For the CDR3, the DNA is TGCGCCAGCAGCTTGGGGGGGTTGGCGGACAGATCCGGGGAGCTGTTTTTT. This sequence encodes CASSLGGLADRSGELFF. Based on the CDR3 plus reference TRBV5-1 and TRBJ2-2, the full variable domain is KAGVTQTPRYLIKTRGQQVTLSCSPISGHRSVSWYQQTPGQGLQFLFEYFSETQRNKGNFPGRFSGRQFSNSRSEMNVSTLELGDSALYLCASSLGGLADRSGELFFGEGSRLTVL.